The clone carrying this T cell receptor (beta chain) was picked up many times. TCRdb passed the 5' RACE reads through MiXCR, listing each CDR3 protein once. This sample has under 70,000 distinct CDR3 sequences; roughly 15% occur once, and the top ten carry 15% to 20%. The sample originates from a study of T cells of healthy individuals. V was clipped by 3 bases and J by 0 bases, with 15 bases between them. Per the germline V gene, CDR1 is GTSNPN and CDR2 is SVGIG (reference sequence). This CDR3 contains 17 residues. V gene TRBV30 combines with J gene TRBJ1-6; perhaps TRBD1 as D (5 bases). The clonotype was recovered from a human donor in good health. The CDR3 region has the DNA TGTGCCTGGAGAAACCTACGACAGAGCTCCTATAATTCACCCCTCCACTTT. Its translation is CAWRNLRQSSYNSPLHF.